This T cell receptor beta chain was found in a study of a mutant IDH1 vaccine in newly diagnosed glioma. Study context: The therapy given earlier, which was standard therapy, consisted of radiotherapy, temozolomide, or both, and most of the patients received both.

For this clone: What it recognizes is unknown.

Time point of the sample: week 23, last vaccination. Vaccinated patients received 300 ug of mutant IDH1 20-mer peptide per dose, with topical imiquimod. V shed 4 bases and J 3 bases; nucleotides not matched to a gene: 6. CDR1 is SGHDT and CDR2 is YYEEEE in the germline V gene. The CDR3 consists of 15 residues. The assay was immunoSEQ multiplex PCR, and TCRdb's table has in-frame clones only and misses some. The repertoire holds about 44,000 clones, with 75% to 95% as singletons. The TCR originated in a man aged 50 or older with glioma. Material: PBMCs, obtained from a glioma patient whose treatment included an IDH1 peptide vaccine. The chain uses TRBV5-6 and TRBJ2-7, with 11 bases fitting TRBD2. The CDR3 loop reads CASSLRLAGIYEQYF. CDR3 coding DNA: TGTGCCAGCAGCCTTAGACTAGCGGGAATCTACGAGCAGTACTTC.